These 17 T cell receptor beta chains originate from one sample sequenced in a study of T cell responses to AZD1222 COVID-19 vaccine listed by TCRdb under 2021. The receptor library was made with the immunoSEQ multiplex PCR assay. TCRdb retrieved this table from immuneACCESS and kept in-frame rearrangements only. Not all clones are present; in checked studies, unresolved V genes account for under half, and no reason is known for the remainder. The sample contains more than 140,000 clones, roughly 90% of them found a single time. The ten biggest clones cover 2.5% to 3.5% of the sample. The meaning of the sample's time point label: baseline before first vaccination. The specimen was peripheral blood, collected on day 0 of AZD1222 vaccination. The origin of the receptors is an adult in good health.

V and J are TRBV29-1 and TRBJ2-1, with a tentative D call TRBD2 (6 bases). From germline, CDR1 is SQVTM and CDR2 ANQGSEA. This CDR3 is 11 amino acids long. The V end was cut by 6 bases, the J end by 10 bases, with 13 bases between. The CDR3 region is CSVTPGLEQFF. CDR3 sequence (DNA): TGCAGCGTGACACCAGGACTAGAGCAGTTCTTC.

CDR3 amino acids: CASSPIGGEAEKLFF. In DNA form, the CDR3 reads TGTGCCAGCAGCCCCATTGGGGGAGAGGCTGAAAAACTGTTTTTT. The V call is TRBV6-2 or TRBV6-3, the J call TRBJ1-4; possibly TRBD1 for D (5 bases). The germline V gene encodes CDR1 MNHEY and CDR2 SVGEGT. CDR3 length equals 15 residues. Trimming took 6 bases from V and 7 from J, leaving 18 bases between them.

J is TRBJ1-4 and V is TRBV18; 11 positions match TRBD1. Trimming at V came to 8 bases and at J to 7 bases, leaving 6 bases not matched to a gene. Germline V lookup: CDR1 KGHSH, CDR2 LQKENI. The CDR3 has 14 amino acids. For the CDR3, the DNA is TGTGCCAGCGCGACCGGGACAGGGGGTGAAAAACTGTTTTTT. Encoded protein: CASATGTGGEKLFF.

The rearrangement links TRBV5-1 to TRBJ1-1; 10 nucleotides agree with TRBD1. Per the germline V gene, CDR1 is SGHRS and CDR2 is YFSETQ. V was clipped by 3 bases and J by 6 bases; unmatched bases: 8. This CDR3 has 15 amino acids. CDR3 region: CASSSRDRGFAEAFF. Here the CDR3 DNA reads TGCGCCAGCAGCTCGCGGGACAGGGGATTTGCTGAAGCTTTCTTT.

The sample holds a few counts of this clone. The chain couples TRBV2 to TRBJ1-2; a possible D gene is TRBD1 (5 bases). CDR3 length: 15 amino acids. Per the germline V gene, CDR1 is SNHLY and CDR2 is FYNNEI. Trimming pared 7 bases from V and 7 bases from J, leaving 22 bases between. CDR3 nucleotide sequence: TGTGCCAGCAACCCATACGCCGGGACCCCCTTTGGCTACACCTTC. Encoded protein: CASNPYAGTPFGYTF.

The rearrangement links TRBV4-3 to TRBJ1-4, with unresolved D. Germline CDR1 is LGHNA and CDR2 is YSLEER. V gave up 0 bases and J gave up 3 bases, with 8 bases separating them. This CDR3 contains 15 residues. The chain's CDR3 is CASSQDGQANEKLFF. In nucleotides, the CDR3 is TGCGCCAGCAGCCAAGATGGGCAGGCTAATGAAAAACTGTTTTTT.

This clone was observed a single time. Written as DNA, the CDR3 is TGTGCCAGCAGCTTCCGGGACAGGGGGCCGAGCACTGAAGCTTTCTTT. Protein: CASSFRDRGPSTEAFF. This chain joins TRBV7-9 and TRBJ1-1; TRBD1 matches 12 bases. V shed 3 bases and J 4 bases; nucleotides not matched to a gene: 6. The germline V gene has CDR1 SEHNR and CDR2 FQNEAQ (reference sequence). This CDR3 contains 16 residues.

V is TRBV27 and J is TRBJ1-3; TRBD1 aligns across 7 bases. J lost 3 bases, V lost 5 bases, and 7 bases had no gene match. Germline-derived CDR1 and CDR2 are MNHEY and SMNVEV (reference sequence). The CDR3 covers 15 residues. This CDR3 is CASSVRQGYGNTIYF. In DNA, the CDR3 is TGTGCCAGCAGTGTTCGACAGGGATATGGAAACACCATATATTTT.

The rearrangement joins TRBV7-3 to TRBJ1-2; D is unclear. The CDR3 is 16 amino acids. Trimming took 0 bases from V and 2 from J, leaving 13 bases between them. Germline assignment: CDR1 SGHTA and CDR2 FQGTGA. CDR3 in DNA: TGTGCCAGCAGCTTAACCCCTGCGGGCACCAACTATGGCTACACCTTC. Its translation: CASSLTPAGTNYGYTF.

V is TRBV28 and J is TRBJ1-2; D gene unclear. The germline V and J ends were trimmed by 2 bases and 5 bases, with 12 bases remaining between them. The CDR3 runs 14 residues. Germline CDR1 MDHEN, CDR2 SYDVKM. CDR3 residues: CASSLPPSAYGYTF. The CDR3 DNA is TGTGCCAGCAGTTTACCCCCCAGCGCATATGGCTACACCTTC.

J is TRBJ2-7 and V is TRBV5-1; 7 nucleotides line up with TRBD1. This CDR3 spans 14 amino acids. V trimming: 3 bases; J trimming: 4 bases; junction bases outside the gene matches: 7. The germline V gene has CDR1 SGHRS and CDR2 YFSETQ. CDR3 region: CASSSTGRTYEQYF. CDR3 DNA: TGCGCCAGCAGCTCGACAGGGCGGACATACGAGCAGTACTTC.

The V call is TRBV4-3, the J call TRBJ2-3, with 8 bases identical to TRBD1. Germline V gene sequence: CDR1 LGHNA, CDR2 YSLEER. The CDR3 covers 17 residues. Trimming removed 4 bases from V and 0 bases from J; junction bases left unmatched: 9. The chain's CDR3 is CASSLETRQGSTDTQYF. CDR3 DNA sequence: TGCGCCAGCAGCCTTGAAACAAGACAGGGGAGCACAGATACGCAGTATTTT.

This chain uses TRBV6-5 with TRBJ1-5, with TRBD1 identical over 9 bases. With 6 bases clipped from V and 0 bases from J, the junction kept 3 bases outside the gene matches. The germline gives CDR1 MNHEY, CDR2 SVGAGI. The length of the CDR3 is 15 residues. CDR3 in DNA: TGTGCCAGCAGGAGGGACAGGGATAGCAATCAGCCCCAGCATTTT. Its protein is CASRRDRDSNQPQHF.

The CDR3 bases are TGTGCCAGCAGTGAAACAGGACAGGAGGTAAGAAACACCATATATTTT. Translation gives CASSETGQEVRNTIYF. This chain uses TRBV6-4 with TRBJ1-3; 7 nucleotides agree with TRBD1. Trimming cost V 3 bases and J 5 bases; bases outside gene matches: 10. Germline assignment: CDR1 MRHNA and CDR2 SNTAGT. The CDR3 spans 16 residues.

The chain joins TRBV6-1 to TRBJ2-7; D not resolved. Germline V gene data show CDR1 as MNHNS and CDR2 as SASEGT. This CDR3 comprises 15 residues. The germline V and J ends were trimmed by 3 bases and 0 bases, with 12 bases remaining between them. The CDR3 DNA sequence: TGTGCCAGCAGTGACAGCGAGTCCCCCTCCTACGAGCAGTACTTC. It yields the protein CASSDSESPSYEQYF.

The CDR3: CASSYSWGPYEQYF. The DNA of the CDR3 is TGTGCCAGCAGTTACTCTTGGGGACCCTACGAGCAGTACTTC. This chain connects TRBV6-2 or TRBV6-3 to TRBJ2-7; tentatively, D is TRBD1 or TRBD2 (5 bases each). Germline V gene data show CDR1 as MNHEY and CDR2 as SVGEGT. With 0 bases removed from V and 2 bases from J, the gap between germline ends came to 8 bases. The CDR3 totals 14 residues.

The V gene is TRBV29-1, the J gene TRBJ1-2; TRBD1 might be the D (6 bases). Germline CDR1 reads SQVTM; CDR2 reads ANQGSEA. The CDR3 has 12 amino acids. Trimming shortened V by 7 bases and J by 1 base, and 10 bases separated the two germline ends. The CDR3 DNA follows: TGCAGCGGATGGACAGATAACTATGGCTACACCTTC. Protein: CSGWTDNYGYTF.